This TCR beta chain comes out of a study of T cell changes during pregnancy in multiple sclerosis. V gave up 5 bases and J gave up 5 bases; unmatched junction bases: 15. CDR3 length: 15 amino acids. CDR1 and CDR2 from the germline V gene are SQVTM and ANQGSEA. Only in-frame clones appear in the TCRdb table, and some are missing; sequencing was by immunoSEQ multiplex PCR. The table has about 88,000 clones, 92% seen once; the top ten hold about 1.5%. The chain is built from TRBV29-1 and TRBJ2-7; 7 positions match TRBD2. This receptor was identified in a female donor with multiple sclerosis, enrolled in a pregnancy study. The specimen comprised peripheral blood, sampled in the first trimester of pregnancy. CDR3 region: CSVSTVGRAEDEQYF. In DNA form, the CDR3 reads TGCAGCGTTAGTACGGTGGGGAGGGCCGAGGACGAGCAGTACTTC.